Given below is one T cell receptor (beta chain) in context. Its antigen specificity is not known. No clone much larger than this one lies a single base away; base qualities are absent. The data were taken from a study of T cell changes during pregnancy in multiple sclerosis (dated by TCRdb to between 2018 and 2020). The study in broad terms: Changes in the T cell repertoire over the course of pregnancy were examined in this study in women with multiple sclerosis.

The CDR3, from cysteine to phenylalanine, totals 14 residues. The kept DNA is CDR3 alone, 42 bases in frame from the first base. The germline V gene supplies CDR1 LGHNA and CDR2 YSLEER. The germline V and J ends show losses of 1 base and 4 bases respectively, and no gene match explains 2 bases of the junction. The library was built by means of the immunoSEQ multiplex PCR assay. TCRdb mirrors the immuneACCESS table, restricted to in-frame sequences. Some clones are absent from its copies; in checked studies, under half trace to an unresolved V gene, and the reason for the others is unknown. Recorded for this sample are 45,000 to 60,000 clones; 91% of them occurred a single time. Clones ranked in the top ten supply 1.2% of the sample.

The sequence was collected from a female donor in good health, enrolled as a control in a pregnancy study. Sequenced here: peripheral blood, sampled after pregnancy. The chain is assembled from TRBV4-3 and TRBJ2-7; 9 of the junction bases match TRBD2. In nucleotides, the sequence is TGCGCCAGCAGCCAAGCTAGCGGGATATACGAGCAGTACTTC. It translates to CASSQASGIYEQYF.